A single T cell receptor (beta chain) is shown here with its context. The sample comes from a study of blood T cell repertoires in COVID-19. Study details: Sites across the United States, Italy and Spain contributed samples from acute and convalescent COVID-19.

Generated by immunoSEQ multiplex PCR, the TCRdb table keeps only in-frame clones and is missing some. The table includes roughly 250,000 clones, roughly four fifths detected once. CDR3 size: 11 residues. The origin of this receptor is a woman aged 70-85 years with acute or convalescent COVID-19. The V and J genes are TRBV21-1 and TRBJ2-2; TRBD2, the D gene given by the table, was not confirmed from the DNA. TRBV21-1 is marked as a pseudogene. Material: peripheral blood. The CDR3 region has the DNA TGTGCCAGCAGCAATATCGGGGAGCTGTTTTTT. Its translation is CASSNIGELFF.